The present T cell receptor (beta chain) was sequenced within a study of CD8 T cells in Susac syndrome. General study points: The study conceded that its TCR sequencing and HLA analysis involved relatively few individuals.

Reverse transcription of roughly 0.5 to 1 ug RNA was carried out with random hexamers. TCRdb processed the immunoSEQ multiplex PCR reads anew with MiXCR; each CDR3 protein has one entry. The data show around 69,000 distinct CDR3 sequences, under 96% seen once. Sequencing targeted TCR beta in blood CD8+ and CD4+ T cells. The multiple sclerosis control cohort comprised treatment-naive individuals presenting with stable or active relapsing-remitting disease. While CD8+ and CD4+ T cells were isolated negatively, TEMRA cells were enriched by FACS. A note on this clonotype: The antigen is undetermined.

The source material was CD4+ T cells from PBMCs. This TCR was sampled from a human donor with multiple sclerosis.

CDR3 bases: TGTGCCAGCAGCACAGGAGGGACCTACGAGCAGTACTTC. This codes for CASSTGGTYEQYF. The chain has TRBV7-9 and TRBJ2-7, with a possible D match to TRBD2 (6 bases). Germline lookup yields CDR1 SEHNR and CDR2 FQNEAQ (reference sequence). The CDR3 covers 13 residues. V gave up 5 bases and J gave up 2 bases, with 10 bases separating them. The complete variable domain, with remaining parts taken from reference TRBV7-9 and TRBJ2-7, reads DTGVSQNPRHKITKRGQNVTFRCDPISEHNRLYWYRQTLGQGPEFLTYFQNEAQLEKSRLLSDRFSAERPKGSFSTLEIQRTEQGDSAMYLCASSTGGTYEQYFGPGTRLTVT.